These 20 T cell receptor beta chains share one sample of origin, sequenced in a study of beta chain features in type 1 diabetes. The study reverse transcribed the entire isolated RNA, so it sequenced expressed TCRB transcripts. Sequenced by immunoSEQ multiplex PCR; TCRdb stores in-frame clones only, minus some. The data contain approximately 250,000 clones, around 9.9% of them seen just once; the ten biggest clones take up over 0.015%. No antigens are known for them. General study points: The study found moderately but significantly shorter TCRB CDR3s in all four CD4+ subsets of Type 1 diabetes patients.

The source material was naive CD4+ T cells from blood. The receptor source for this set is a man aged 25-45 years with type 1 diabetes.

This clone has more than one count but fewer than ten. The chain combines TRBV2 with TRBJ1-1, with D unclear. V was shortened by 3 bases and J by 0 bases, with 8 bases between the two germline ends. Germline values: CDR1 SNHLY, CDR2 FYNNEI. The CDR3 totals 14 residues. The CDR3 DNA reads as TGTGCCAGCAGTGACAGGATGATGAACACTGAAGCTTTCTTT. This sequence encodes CASSDRMMNTEAFF.

This clone has just a few counts. The rearrangement links TRBV15 to TRBJ2-7; TRBD1 aligns across 8 bases. The germline V gene has CDR1 LNHNV and CDR2 YYDKDF (reference sequence). The length of the CDR3 is 15 residues. Unmatched junction bases numbered 5, after V lost 0 bases and J lost 4 bases. CDR3 coding DNA: TGTGCCACCAGCAGAGACGGGACAGGCACTTACGAGCAGTACTTC. Translation gives CATSRDGTGTYEQYF.

This clone was detected only a few times. V gene TRBV11-2 combines with J gene TRBJ2-7, with D perhaps matching TRBD2 (6 bases). This CDR3 region has 13 residues. Germline V gene sequence: CDR1 SGHAT, CDR2 FQNNGV. With 7 bases removed from V and 1 base from J, the gap between germline ends came to 11 bases. CDR3 in DNA: TGTGCCAGCACCCCCGGAGGGTCCTACGAGCAGTACTTC. It translates to CASTPGGSYEQYF.

The chain employs TRBV20-1 and TRBJ2-1; D not certain. The germline V gene encodes CDR1 DFQATT and CDR2 SNEGSKA (reference sequence). The ends were cut back, 3 bases at V and 3 bases at J, with 3 bases in the middle. This CDR3 region has 11 residues. The CDR3 protein is CSASIYNEQFF. CDR3 DNA sequence: TGCAGTGCTAGCATCTACAATGAGCAGTTCTTC.

This chain links TRBV28 with TRBJ2-1, with TRBD1 as a possible D gene (6 bases). The CDR3 is 15 residues long. Germline CDR1 reads MDHEN; CDR2 reads SYDVKM. The germline V and J ends were trimmed by 4 bases and 6 bases, with 16 bases remaining between them. CDR3 region: CASSSPGQEVNEQFF. The CDR3 region has the DNA TGTGCCAGCAGTTCCCCGGGACAAGAGGTCAATGAGCAGTTCTTC.

Only a few counts were recorded for this clone. The chain carries TRBV28 and TRBJ1-2; D gene unclear. The CDR3 spans 11 residues. V was pared by 8 bases and J by 10 bases, with 14 bases between. Germline lookup yields CDR1 MDHEN and CDR2 SYDVKM. CDR3 sequence: CASGLAFFYTF. The CDR3 region has the DNA TGTGCCAGCGGATTAGCTTTTTTCTACACCTTC.

CDR3 loop: CASSQVPSSGGLQETQYF. The CDR3 DNA reads as TGTGCCAGCAGCCAAGTCCCCTCCAGCGGGGGCCTCCAAGAGACCCAGTACTTC. The genes are TRBV4-2 and TRBJ2-5; 8 bases fit TRBD2. Trimming took 1 base from V and 1 from J; bases not matched to a gene: 11. Germline-derived CDR1 and CDR2 are LGHNA and YNFKEQ. This CDR3 has 18 residues.

The chain carries TRBV5-8 and TRBJ2-5; D unclear. Germline lookup yields CDR1 SGHTS and CDR2 YDEGEE. Between the trimmed V and J ends, which lost 1 base and 5 bases, there was a span of 3 bases. The CDR3 sequence is 11 residues long. CDR3 loop: CASSLRETQYF. For the CDR3, the DNA is TGTGCCAGCAGCTTGCGGGAGACCCAGTACTTC.

This clone was recorded a few times. The chain uses TRBV5-1 and TRBJ2-1; tentative D call: TRBD1 (6 bases). Trimming removed 0 bases at V and 7 bases at J, with 8 bases between. This CDR3 comprises 13 residues. CDR1 SGHRS and CDR2 YFSETQ come from the germline V gene. CDR3 sequence reads: CASSLAQGNEQFF. As DNA, the CDR3 is TGCGCCAGCAGCTTGGCACAGGGTAATGAGCAGTTCTTC.

The chain combines TRBV5-1 with TRBJ2-1, with 10 bases that match TRBD1. The CDR3 sequence is 12 residues long. CDR1 is SGHRS, CDR2 YFSETQ, per germline. V shed 4 bases and J 12 bases; nucleotides not matched to a gene: 4. CDR3 in amino acids: CASSLGQGRQFF. The CDR3 DNA is TGCGCCAGCAGCCTGGGACAGGGGAGGCAGTTCTTC. Together with reference TRBV5-1 and TRBJ2-1, the CDR3 gives the full variable domain: KAGVTQTPRYLIKTRGQQVTLSCSPISGHRSVSWYQQTPGQGLQFLFEYFSETQRNKGNFPGRFSGRQFSNSRSEMNVSTLELGDSALYLCASSLGQGRQFFGPGTRLTVL.

The rearrangement joins TRBV6-5 to TRBJ2-7, with D perhaps TRBD1 (5 bases). This CDR3 spans 12 amino acids. V was trimmed by 6 bases and J by 4 bases, leaving 10 bases between them. Per germline, CDR1 MNHEY and CDR2 SVGAGI. The CDR3 coding sequence is TGTGCCAGCAGGACCGACAGATACGAGCAGTACTTC. Translating gives CASRTDRYEQYF.

V gene TRBV7-8 combines with J gene TRBJ2-7, with D perhaps matching TRBD1 (6 bases). Germline values: CDR1 SGHVS, CDR2 FQNEAQ. Trimming cost V 5 bases and J 3 bases, with 14 bases left between them. This CDR3 region has 14 residues. DNA for the CDR3: TGTGCCAGCAGCCCCCTCGACAGGAACTACGAGCAGTACTTC. Protein product: CASSPLDRNYEQYF.

This chain joins TRBV19 and TRBJ1-5; no reliable D call. With 6 bases removed from V and 6 bases from J, the gap between germline ends came to 9 bases. The CDR3 covers 12 residues. The germline gives CDR1 LNHDA, CDR2 SQIVND (reference sequence). This CDR3 is CASRRAGQPQHF. Here the CDR3 DNA reads TGTGCCAGTAGGAGGGCCGGTCAGCCCCAGCATTTT. Filled out from reference TRBV19 and TRBJ1-5, the complete variable domain reads DGGITQSPKYLFRKEGQNVTLSCEQNLNHDAMYWYRQDPGQGLRLIYYSQIVNDFQKGDIAEGYSVSREKKESFPLTVTSAQKNPTAFYLCASRRAGQPQHFGDGTRLSIL.

This rearrangement joins TRBV5-4 to TRBJ2-1; 8 positions agree with TRBD2. The CDR3 is 15 residues long. In germline, CDR1 is SGHNT, CDR2 YYREEE (reference sequence). The trim removed 6 bases at V and 7 bases at J, leaving 12 bases unmatched. This chain's CDR3 is CASTTGGGPGNEQFF. CDR3 DNA: TGTGCCAGCACCACGGGCGGGGGGCCAGGGAATGAGCAGTTCTTC. Full variable domain (remainder filled in from reference TRBV5-4 and TRBJ2-1): ETGVTQSPTHLIKTRGQQVTLRCSSQSGHNTVSWYQQALGQGPQFIFQYYREEENGRGNFPPRFSGLQFPNYSSELNVNALELDDSALYLCASTTGGGPGNEQFFGPGTRLTVL.

The J gene is TRBJ2-1, the V gene TRBV12-5; tentatively, D is TRBD1 (5 bases). The CDR3 loop spans 12 amino acids. Trimming took off 3 bases at V and 9 bases at J, with 9 bases between the two ends. CDR1 and CDR2 from the germline V gene are LGHNT and FRNRAP. This CDR3 reads CASGLRGSEQFF. The CDR3, as DNA: TGTGCTAGTGGTTTAAGGGGCAGTGAGCAGTTCTTC.

Only a few counts were recorded for this clone. V usage is TRBV2 and J usage is TRBJ1-2, with 7 bases fitting TRBD1. The J segment lost 0 bases and the V segment lost 6 bases, leaving 4 bases of the junction unmatched. The length of the CDR3 is 14 residues. Germline loops: CDR1 SNHLY, CDR2 FYNNEI. CDR3 sequence reads: CASRGQLPNYGYTF. The DNA of the CDR3 is TGTGCCAGCAGGGGACAGCTACCTAACTATGGCTACACCTTC.

This clone was recorded a few times. The chain employs TRBV2 and TRBJ2-3; D gene ambiguous. V dropped 7 bases and J dropped 1 base, with 3 bases sitting between them. The CDR3 has 11 amino acids. The germline V gene encodes CDR1 SNHLY and CDR2 FYNNEI. CDR3 in DNA: TGTGCCAGCACTCGCACAGATACGCAGTATTTT. Residues: CASTRTDTQYF.

The chain employs TRBV10-3 and TRBJ2-5; D is ambiguous. Trimming cost V 6 bases and J 5 bases, with 19 bases left between them. This CDR3 is 15 amino acids long. The germline CDR1 and CDR2 sequences are ENHRY and SYGVKD. CDR3 coding DNA: TGTGCCATCAGAAGAAACCTAGAGGTGGTGGAGACCCAGTACTTC. It specifies CAIRRNLEVVETQYF.

This clone came up a few times. V is TRBV5-1 and J is TRBJ2-5; no definite D call. Germline CDR1 is SGHRS and CDR2 is YFSETQ. This CDR3 comprises 13 residues. Between the trimmed V and J ends, which lost 2 bases and 1 base, there was a span of 6 bases. This CDR3 reads CASSFTGQETQYF. CDR3 bases: TGCGCCAGCAGCTTTACGGGCCAAGAGACCCAGTACTTC.

The rearrangement links TRBV5-6 to TRBJ2-5; D is ambiguous. Germline-derived CDR1 and CDR2 are SGHDT and YYEEEE. CDR3 length: 11 amino acids. V was pared by 2 bases and J by 4 bases, with 3 bases between. CDR3: CASSFGETQYF. In DNA form, the CDR3 reads TGTGCCAGCAGCTTCGGAGAGACCCAGTACTTC. Full variable domain (rest looked up from reference TRBV5-6 and TRBJ2-5): DAGVTQSPTHLIKTRGQQVTLRCSPKSGHDTVSWYQQALGQGPQFIFQYYEEEERQRGNFPDRFSGHQFPNYSSELNVNALLLGDSALYLCASSFGETQYFGPGTRLLVL.